A single sample gave rise to the 26 T cell receptor beta chains below, sequenced in a study of cytomegalovirus exposure and HLA in healthy donors (dated by TCRdb to 2017 to 2019). Receptors were amplified or captured by the immunoSEQ multiplex PCR assay. For the multiplex PCR, a mixture combining 60 forward primers for TCR Vbeta segments and 13 reverse primers for TCR Jbeta segments was used. TCRdb provides this immuneACCESS table in a form limited to in-frame rearrangements. Some clones are lacking; in checked studies, under half of them reflect an unresolved V gene, and why the rest are absent is not known. The sample has approximately 110,000 clones on record, around 73% of them singletons. Around 7.7% of the sample rests with the top ten. Material for sequencing was PBMCs. These receptors originate from a man aged 35-49 years in good health and CMV-seronegative.

A few counts support this clone. The CDR3 nucleotides read TGCGCCAGCAGCCAAGCCTACACTACCACCGGGGAGCTGTTTTTT. Translating it yields CASSQAYTTTGELFF. The chain joins TRBV4-1 to TRBJ2-2, with D unresolved. The CDR3 is 15 amino acids. The germline V gene encodes CDR1 MGHRA and CDR2 YSYEKL. The V end was cut by 1 base, the J end by 4 bases, with 10 bases between.

This clone was seen a handful of times. This rearrangement joins TRBV18 to TRBJ2-1; a possible D gene is TRBD2 (5 bases). The CDR3 sequence is 14 residues long. Germline lookup yields CDR1 KGHSH and CDR2 LQKENI. V was cut by 5 bases and J by 4 bases, with 12 bases left in between. The CDR3 loop reads CASSTQTGYNEQFF. For the CDR3, the DNA is TGTGCCAGCTCAACACAAACGGGGTACAATGAGCAGTTCTTC.

The V call is TRBV27, the J call TRBJ1-2, with D unresolved. The germline V gene encodes CDR1 MNHEY and CDR2 SMNVEV (reference sequence). Trimming left V 5 bases short and J 8 bases short, with 15 bases between. The CDR3 consists of 13 residues. As DNA, the CDR3 is TGTGCCAGCAGTCCGCGGGAGGGATGGGGCTACACCTTC. As protein: CASSPREGWGYTF.

The chain combines TRBV2 with TRBJ1-6; D perhaps matches TRBD1 (6 bases). The germline gives CDR1 SNHLY, CDR2 FYNNEI. V dropped 5 bases and J dropped 3 bases, with 11 bases sitting between them. The CDR3 consists of 15 residues. The CDR3, as DNA: TGTGCCAGCAGTCCAGGGGCGCTCTATAATTCACCCCTCCACTTT. As protein: CASSPGALYNSPLHF.

The V call is TRBV10-2, the J call TRBJ2-2, with 13 positions matching TRBD2. CDR1 and CDR2 (germline): WSHSY, SAAADI. The trim removed 4 bases at V and 0 bases at J, leaving 5 bases unmatched. CDR3 length equals 18 residues. The CDR3 DNA sequence: TGCGCCAGCAGTGGGACTAGCGGGGGCCCTGCGAACACCGGGGAGCTGTTTTTT. It is translated as CASSGTSGGPANTGELFF.

The V and J genes are TRBV5-1 and TRBJ2-3; D possibly corresponds to TRBD2 (5 bases). Germline assignment: CDR1 SGHRS and CDR2 YFSETQ. V lost 6 bases and J 1 base, leaving 21 bases between the germline ends. The CDR3 is made up of 17 amino acids. CDR3 amino acids: CASTPGYSKGGTDTQYF. The DNA for the CDR3 is TGCGCCAGCACCCCAGGATACAGTAAGGGAGGCACAGATACGCAGTATTTT. Variable domain in full (rest from reference TRBV5-1 and TRBJ2-3): KAGVTQTPRYLIKTRGQQVTLSCSPISGHRSVSWYQQTPGQGLQFLFEYFSETQRNKGNFPGRFSGRQFSNSRSEMNVSTLELGDSALYLCASTPGYSKGGTDTQYFGPGTRLTVL.

The chain is built from TRBV2 and TRBJ1-5; maybe TRBD1 (6 bases). Trimming removed 3 bases at V and 3 bases at J, with 15 bases between. The length of the CDR3 is 16 residues. Per germline, CDR1 SNHLY and CDR2 FYNNEI. In nucleotides, the CDR3 is TGTGCCAGCAGTGAGTCGGGACAAGCTTCCAATCAGCCCCAGCATTTT. This gives the protein CASSESGQASNQPQHF.

The chain has TRBV5-1 and TRBJ1-2; D is perhaps TRBD1 (6 bases). Trimming took 1 base from V and 2 from J, leaving 15 bases between them. CDR1 is SGHRS, CDR2 YFSETQ, per germline. This CDR3 spans 16 amino acids. CDR3 sequence: CASSLSAQGRNYGYTF. DNA of the CDR3: TGCGCCAGCAGCTTGTCAGCGCAGGGGCGCAACTATGGCTACACCTTC.

The rearrangement joins TRBV7-2 to TRBJ2-7; 8 bases map to TRBD2. The V gene end was trimmed by 7 bases and the J gene end by 1 base; junction bases not matched to a gene: 12. The CDR3 spans 16 residues. Per germline, CDR1 SGHTA and CDR2 FQGNSA. The DNA of the CDR3 is TGTGCCAGCACCCCGGGCGGGGGGCGGGGGTCCTACGAGCAGTACTTC. It is translated as CASTPGGGRGSYEQYF.

This sequence joins TRBV7-6 and TRBJ1-3; 7 bases agree with TRBD1. Trimming took 5 bases from V and 0 from J; bases not matched to a gene: 4. Germline V gene data show CDR1 as SGHVS and CDR2 as FNYEAQ. The CDR3 has 15 amino acids. This CDR3 is CASSGGQNSGNTIYF. Written as DNA, the CDR3 is TGTGCCAGCAGCGGGGGACAGAACTCTGGAAACACCATATATTTT.

The V call is TRBV7-9, the J call TRBJ2-2; D gene ambiguous. V was pared by 4 bases and J by 10 bases, with 10 bases between. This CDR3 is built from 12 residues. Germline CDR1 SEHNR, CDR2 FQNEAQ (reference sequence). CDR3 protein: CASSYLLPELFF. In nucleotides, the CDR3 is TGTGCCAGCAGCTATCTCCTTCCGGAGCTGTTTTTT.

The chain couples TRBV5-8 to TRBJ1-2; 7 nucleotides agree with TRBD1. V dropped 4 bases and J dropped 4; count of bases not matched to a gene: 13. Germline V gives CDR1 SGHTS, CDR2 YDEGEE. The CDR3 loop spans 16 amino acids. The CDR3 DNA reads TGTGCCAGCAGCCAGGAGAAGGGGGCGCGAGGCTATGGCTACACCTTC. Protein: CASSQEKGARGYGYTF.

In this sample, this clone turned up a few times. This chain uses TRBV7-2 with TRBJ2-2, with D tentatively TRBD1 (6 bases). The CDR3 sequence is 16 residues long. V lost 0 bases and J 4 bases, leaving 12 bases between the germline ends. The germline V gene encodes CDR1 SGHTA and CDR2 FQGNSA. The CDR3 nucleotides read TGTGCCAGCAGCTTAGCTTACAGGGTTTCCACCGGGGAGCTGTTTTTT. Translation: CASSLAYRVSTGELFF.

V and J are TRBV9 and TRBJ1-2; possibly TRBD1 for D (5 bases). CDR1 is SGDLS and CDR2 is YYNGEE in the germline V gene. The CDR3 consists of 17 residues. V lost 2 bases and J 4 bases, leaving 21 bases between the germline ends. CDR3 nucleotides: TGTGCCAGCAGCGTTGGCCCCACTGGGGGGGACGGCTATGGCTACACCTTC. Translated: CASSVGPTGGDGYGYTF.

The rearrangement joins TRBV10-3 to TRBJ1-1; D is perhaps TRBD1 (6 bases). Trimming removed 6 bases from V and 1 base from J, with 12 bases in between. Germline V CDR1 and CDR2: ENHRY, SYGVKD. The CDR3 consists of 14 residues. The CDR3 here is CAIRPETGNTEAFF. CDR3 nucleotide sequence: TGTGCCATCAGACCGGAGACAGGGAACACTGAAGCTTTCTTT.

In this sample, this clone turned up once. The rearrangement joins TRBV28 to TRBJ1-1; 8 nucleotides align to TRBD1. The V segment lost 5 bases and the J segment 8 bases; nucleotides outside the gene matches: 7. Germline V lookup: CDR1 MDHEN, CDR2 SYDVKM. This CDR3 is 13 amino acids long. CDR3 loop: CASSPRTGCEAFF. Written as DNA, the CDR3 is TGTGCCAGCAGTCCGCGGACAGGGTGCGAAGCTTTCTTT.

A few counts support this clone. V and J are TRBV5-4 and TRBJ2-3; 9 positions agree with TRBD1. Germline trimming cut 4 bases from V and 7 bases from J; bases unmatched to any gene: 13. Germline-derived CDR1 and CDR2 are SGHNT and YYREEE (reference sequence). This CDR3 contains 16 residues. For the CDR3, the DNA is TGTGCCAGCAGCCCGGGATTTCCGGGACAGGGAAATACGCAGTATTTT. It is translated as CASSPGFPGQGNTQYF.

The V gene is TRBV11-2, the J gene TRBJ1-6, with D unclear. The CDR3 sequence is 16 residues long. Germline V gene sequence: CDR1 SGHAT, CDR2 FQNNGV. Trimming removed 5 bases from V and 8 bases from J, with 19 bases in between. CDR3 nucleotide sequence: TGTGCCAGCAGCCGATTAAGCCGAGACACGGATTCACCCCTCCACTTT. Protein: CASSRLSRDTDSPLHF.

This chain joins TRBV10-2 and TRBJ2-5; perhaps TRBD1 as D (5 bases). V lost 8 bases and J 2 bases, leaving 12 bases between the germline ends. Germline CDR1 is WSHSY and CDR2 is SAAADI. The CDR3 contains 13 residues. This chain's CDR3 is CASGDSEQETQYF. CDR3 coding DNA: TGCGCCAGCGGAGACAGCGAACAAGAGACCCAGTACTTC.

The V and J genes are TRBV29-1 and TRBJ2-1, with D tentatively TRBD1 (5 bases). Per germline, CDR1 SQVTM and CDR2 ANQGSEA. The length of the CDR3 is 15 residues. Trimming removed 2 bases from V and 6 bases from J, with 17 bases in between. The CDR3: CSVEISAGSRNEQFF. The CDR3, as DNA: TGCAGCGTTGAAATTTCTGCAGGGTCCCGCAATGAGCAGTTCTTC.

The V call is TRBV2, the J call TRBJ1-2; D possibly corresponds to TRBD1 (6 bases). Trimming pared 4 bases from V and 4 bases from J, leaving 13 bases between. The CDR3 has 14 amino acids. CDR1 and CDR2 (germline): SNHLY, FYNNEI. The CDR3: CASSVQGQTYGYTF. In nucleotides, the CDR3 is TGTGCCAGCAGTGTTCAAGGACAGACCTATGGCTACACCTTC.

This chain links TRBV19 with TRBJ1-1; 8 nucleotides line up with TRBD1. The CDR3 consists of 14 residues. J lost 4 bases, V lost 7 bases, and 8 bases had no gene match. Germline V gives CDR1 LNHDA, CDR2 SQIVND (reference sequence). DNA for the CDR3: TGTGCCAGTAAGACAGGGGCGGGTGGCACTGAAGCTTTCTTT. It codes for CASKTGAGGTEAFF.

The V gene is TRBV15, the J gene TRBJ1-1; 8 bases fit TRBD1. The CDR3 contains 17 residues. V shed 0 bases and J 5 bases; nucleotides not matched to a gene: 11. Per germline, CDR1 LNHNV and CDR2 YYDKDF (reference sequence). The DNA for the CDR3 is TGTGCCACCAGCAGAGATGAAACAGGGGGTTTCGGAACTGAAGCTTTCTTT. This gives the protein CATSRDETGGFGTEAFF.

The CDR3 region has the DNA TGTGCTAGTGGAATACTAGCGGGGGCCAACTACGAGCAGTACTTC. Translating it yields CASGILAGANYEQYF. This rearrangement joins TRBV12-5 to TRBJ2-7, with TRBD2 matching 11 bases. Per the germline V gene, CDR1 is LGHNT and CDR2 is FRNRAP. V lost 6 bases to trimming and J lost 3 bases; unmatched junction nucleotides: 7. The CDR3 consists of 15 residues.

The chain links TRBV18 to TRBJ1-1, with a tentative D call TRBD1 (6 bases). The V gene lost 2 bases and the J gene lost 5 bases, with 12 bases spanning the gap. The CDR3 totals 14 residues. CDR1 is KGHSH, CDR2 LQKENI, per germline. CDR3 residues: CASSPTQGETEAFF. CDR3 nucleotides: TGTGCCAGCTCACCAACACAGGGAGAGACTGAAGCTTTCTTT.

The V and J genes are TRBV2 and TRBJ1-6, with D unclear. CDR3 length: 15 amino acids. The V end lost 4 bases, the J end lost 8 bases, and 15 bases lay between the germline ends. In germline, CDR1 is SNHLY, CDR2 FYNNEI. CDR3 sequence reads: CASSVEVSTDSPLHF. DNA for the CDR3: TGTGCCAGCAGTGTTGAGGTCTCAACCGATTCACCCCTCCACTTT.